The 14 T cell receptor beta chains presented below share a single source sample, sequenced in a study of blood T cell repertoires in COVID-19. The protocol was immunoSEQ multiplex PCR, while the TCRdb copy is restricted to in-frame clones and leaves out a portion. This sample yields roughly 230,000 clones, of which 85% are seen a single time; about 0.93% belongs to the top ten. The sequenced sample consisted of peripheral blood. The receptors come from a man between 40 and 49 years old with acute or convalescent COVID-19.

The CDR3 here is CASSRLGQGDNYGYTF. CDR3 DNA sequence: TGTGCCAGCAGCCGACTTGGACAGGGAGATAACTATGGCTACACCTTC. The chain uses TRBV5-5 and TRBJ1-2, with 8 bases matching TRBD1. This CDR3 has 16 residues. V lost 4 bases to trimming and J lost 1 base; unmatched junction nucleotides: 9. CDR1 is SGHKS and CDR2 is YYEKEE in the germline V gene (reference sequence).

This clone was found once. The chain links TRBV6-5 to TRBJ1-2; no clear D. CDR1 is MNHEY, CDR2 SVGAGI, per germline. V was shortened by 6 bases and J by 6 bases, with 14 bases between the two germline ends. This CDR3 is 13 amino acids long. DNA for the CDR3: TGTGCCAGCAGGGCCCTACTAATTGATGGCTACACCTTC. The encoded protein is CASRALLIDGYTF.

The CDR3 nucleotides read TGTGCCAGCAGCTTAGAACAGGGCGGAATATATGGCTACACCTTC. Translated, it gives CASSLEQGGIYGYTF. The chain carries TRBV7-2 and TRBJ1-2, with D maybe TRBD1 (6 bases). V was cut by 1 base and J by 5 bases, with 14 bases left in between. Germline V CDR1 and CDR2: SGHTA, FQGNSA. CDR3 length: 15 amino acids.

V gene TRBV6-6 combines with J gene TRBJ1-5, with D possibly matching TRBD1 (6 bases). Germline V lookup: CDR1 MNHNY, CDR2 SVGAGI (reference sequence). Deletions cut 2 bases from V and 6 bases from J, with 8 bases between. The CDR3 spans 13 residues. Written as DNA, the CDR3 is TGTGCCAGCAGTTACGAGGGGGTTCAGCCCCAGCATTTT. This gives the protein CASSYEGVQPQHF.

V and J are TRBV13 and TRBJ2-5; tentative D call: TRBD2 (6 bases). Looked up from germline, CDR1 is PRHDT and CDR2 is FYEKMQ (reference sequence). The CDR3 is 14 residues long. Deletions cut 5 bases from V and 5 bases from J, with 15 bases between. The CDR3 sequence is CASSRRLEWETQYF. DNA of the CDR3: TGTGCCAGCAGCCGCAGACTAGAATGGGAGACCCAGTACTTC.

The chain employs TRBV3-1 (or the pseudogene TRBV3-2) and TRBJ1-6, with 8 bases fitting TRBD1. Germline lookup yields CDR1 LGHDT and CDR2 YNNKEL (reference sequence). V was pared by 4 bases and J by 6 bases, with 5 bases of the junction left unmatched. The CDR3 is made up of 15 amino acids. CDR3 DNA: TGTGCCAGCAGCCCGACAGGGGCGTCTAATTCACCCCTCCACTTT. It codes for CASSPTGASNSPLHF.

The chain is built from TRBV4-3 and TRBJ1-2, with 8 bases fitting TRBD1. The CDR3 consists of 17 residues. Germline V lookup: CDR1 LGHNA, CDR2 YSLEER. V lost 0 bases and J lost 7; bases outside the gene matches: 13. This CDR3 reads CASSQDPGGRGLGGYTF. The CDR3 DNA sequence: TGCGCCAGCAGCCAAGATCCGGGTGGCAGGGGGCTCGGTGGCTACACCTTC.

The chain couples TRBV7-9 to TRBJ2-7, with TRBD2 matching over 7 bases. This CDR3 contains 17 residues. CDR1 and CDR2 from the germline V gene are SEHNR and FQNEAQ (reference sequence). The V gene end was trimmed by 5 bases and the J gene end by 2 bases; junction bases not matched to a gene: 15. The CDR3 DNA reads TGTGCCAGCAGCCCACCTGACTTGCGGGGGAACGCCTACGAGCAGTACTTC. Translated: CASSPPDLRGNAYEQYF. The complete variable domain, with remaining parts taken from reference TRBV7-9 and TRBJ2-7, reads DTGVSQNPRHKITKRGQNVTFRCDPISEHNRLYWYRQTLGQGPEFLTYFQNEAQLEKSRLLSDRFSAERPKGSFSTLEIQRTEQGDSAMYLCASSPPDLRGNAYEQYFGPGTRLTVT.

CDR3 protein: CASSPTSQETQYF. The CDR3 coding sequence is TGTGCCAGCTCACCGACTAGCCAAGAGACCCAGTACTTC. The V call is TRBV18, the J call TRBJ2-5; D perhaps matches TRBD2 (6 bases). Germline V lookup: CDR1 KGHSH, CDR2 LQKENI. V was shortened by 3 bases and J by 1 base, with 6 bases between the two germline ends. The CDR3 contains 13 residues.

The gene calls are TRBV15 and TRBJ1-1; D remains ambiguous. The CDR3 covers 15 residues. The V end lost 0 bases, the J end lost 5 bases, and 13 bases lay between the germline ends. Per germline, CDR1 LNHNV and CDR2 YYDKDF (reference sequence). The CDR3 loop reads CATSRETPRRTEAFF. For the CDR3, the DNA is TGTGCCACCAGCAGAGAGACCCCCCGGCGGACTGAAGCTTTCTTT.

The CDR3 nucleotides read TGTGCCAGCAGCTTGGCGACAGTTCACACTGAAGCTTTCTTT. Translating gives CASSLATVHTEAFF. The chain has TRBV5-6 and TRBJ1-1; weak D call: TRBD1 (5 bases). Germline CDR1 and CDR2: SGHDT and YYEEEE. This CDR3 is 14 amino acids long. Trimming took 0 bases from V and 3 from J, leaving 9 bases between them. Full variable domain (outside the CDR3, taken from reference TRBV5-6 and TRBJ1-1): DAGVTQSPTHLIKTRGQQVTLRCSPKSGHDTVSWYQQALGQGPQFIFQYYEEEERQRGNFPDRFSGHQFPNYSSELNVNALLLGDSALYLCASSLATVHTEAFFGQGTRLTVV.

The V gene is TRBV29-1, the J gene TRBJ2-5; 8 bases are shared with TRBD2. The CDR3 length is 13 residues. Looked up from germline, CDR1 is SQVTM and CDR2 is ANQGSEA. V shed 4 bases and J 5 bases; nucleotides not matched to a gene: 6. CDR3 DNA: TGCAGCGTTGTCGGGGGGGCAGGTGAGACCCAGTACTTC. Amino acid sequence: CSVVGGAGETQYF.

The V call is TRBV6-5, the J call TRBJ1-1; D remains unclear. The germline V gene has CDR1 MNHEY and CDR2 SVGAGI. The CDR3 is made up of 13 amino acids. Trimming shortened V by 6 bases and J by 2 bases, and 10 bases separated the two germline ends. This CDR3 reads CASSRQRNTEAFF. CDR3 nucleotide sequence: TGTGCCAGCAGCCGACAAAGAAACACTGAAGCTTTCTTT.

The rearrangement uses TRBV3-1 (or the pseudogene TRBV3-2) and TRBJ2-3; D is unresolved. This CDR3 is built from 15 residues. Germline V gene sequence: CDR1 LGHDT, CDR2 YNNKEL (reference sequence). The V and J ends lost 1 base and 2 bases respectively, with 10 bases between them. The CDR3 DNA reads as TGTGCCAGCAGCCAAGGGAGATTGCACACAGATACGCAGTATTTT. Protein: CASSQGRLHTDTQYF.